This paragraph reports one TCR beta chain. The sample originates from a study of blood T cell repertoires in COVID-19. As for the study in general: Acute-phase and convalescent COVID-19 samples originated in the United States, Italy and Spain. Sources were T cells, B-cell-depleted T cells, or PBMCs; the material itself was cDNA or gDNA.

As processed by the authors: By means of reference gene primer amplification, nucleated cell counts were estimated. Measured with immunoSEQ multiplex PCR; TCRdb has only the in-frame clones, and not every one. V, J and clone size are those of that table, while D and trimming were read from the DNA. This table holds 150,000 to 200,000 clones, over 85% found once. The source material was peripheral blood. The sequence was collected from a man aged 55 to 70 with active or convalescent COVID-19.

The CDR3: CASSRSGRGETQYF. In DNA, the CDR3 is TGTGCCAGCAGCAGGAGCGGGAGGGGAGAGACCCAGTACTTC. The chain employs TRBV11-2 and TRBJ2-5; 10 nucleotides line up with TRBD2. Germline trimming cut 5 bases from V and 4 bases from J; bases unmatched to any gene: 4. Germline CDR1 and CDR2: SGHAT and FQNNGV. CDR3 length: 14 residues.